The entry below describes one T cell receptor (beta chain). The target of this receptor is not known. Nothing much larger sits one base from this clone, and base qualities are not available. This sample was included in a study of T-cell memory formation after mild COVID-19 (TCRdb year 2021). As for the study more broadly: TCR sequence clusters from the two donors were largely donor specific. T-cell clones expanding and contracting after mild COVID-19 in two donors were tracked by longitudinal TCRalpha and TCRbeta repertoire sequencing. Two young, previously healthy adult volunteers, one female and one male, were included in the cohort.

Sequenced using an Illumina NovaSeq 6000. cDNA libraries for TCRalpha and TCRbeta were prepared by 5'RACE using constant-segment primers, with sample barcodes and unique molecular identifiers added. Trizol reagent was used to extract RNA from every sample. Amplification of the libraries took two PCR steps, and the second step added a second sample barcode plus Illumina TruSeq adapters. Sequencing of libraries was performed on an Illumina NovaSeq with 2 x 150 bp paired-end reads. The study's processing was this. With migec v1.2.7, reads were demultiplexed and then collapsed into UMI-guided consensus sequences. Using mixcr v2.1.11, UMI consensuses were aligned to TRA and TRB V and J templates and then assembled into clonotypes. Clonotypes were classified as expanded or contracted when called significant by both edgeR and NoisET, with noise models trained on biological replicates. For edgeR calls, the cutoffs were a false discovery rate-adjusted p below 0.01 and a log2 fold-change threshold of 1. As an exploratory analysis of dynamics, max-normalized trajectories of the 1000 most abundant clonotypes were examined by PCA with hierarchical clustering. Separately sequenced CD4+ and CD8+ repertoires were used to assign the CD4 or CD8 phenotype of responding clones. In TCRdb, the public reads were trimmed at Q25 with fastp and aligned with MiXCR, with productive beta chains retained. Rows matching on CDR3 protein sequence are summarized as one entry with the most common DNA and genes. What appears here as the V and J calls and clone size reflects TCRdb's work, not the paper's. Within this sample are over 5,500 distinct CDR3 sequences, with 58% of them counted one time only. Together, the top ten hold about 2.5% of the sample.

The germline V gene gives CDR1 as WSHSY and CDR2 as SAAADI. Reading from cysteine to phenylalanine, the CDR3 counts 14 amino acids. The kept DNA is CDR3 alone, 42 bases in frame from the first base. Here V drops 5 bases and J drops 1 base, and the junction holds 1 base not matched to any gene. PBMCs were isolated by Ficoll-Paque density gradient centrifugation. General study outcomes and caveats: Balanced CD4/CD8 phenotypes were observed for clones contracting from day 15 to 85, whereas a bias towards CD4+ was observed for a second wave of clones expanding from day 15 to 37. The detection of some responding clones in pre-infection memory suggests that pre-existing cross-reactive memory T cells joined the SARS-CoV-2 response. Contracting CD4+ clones appeared mostly in the CM and EM memory subsets, whereas CD8+ clones were enriched in EMRA. The second-wave clones that peaked on day 37 were not confirmed to be SARS-CoV-2 specific. Only two mild cases were covered in the study, and larger cohorts including severe cases with pre-infection samples were considered necessary.

The rearranged chain carries TRBV10-2 and TRBJ2-3, with 9 junctional bases fitting TRBD2. Specimen: PBMCs or a T cell subset sorted from them (not recorded which). This TCR was recovered from an adult who had mild COVID-19 (a few samples of this study predate the infection). The sample titles of this study are shuffled in the database, so cell type and time point are left out. The DNA reads as follows: TGCGCCAGCAGTCGACTAGCGGGCACAGATACGCAGTATTTT. It codes for CASSRLAGTDTQYF.